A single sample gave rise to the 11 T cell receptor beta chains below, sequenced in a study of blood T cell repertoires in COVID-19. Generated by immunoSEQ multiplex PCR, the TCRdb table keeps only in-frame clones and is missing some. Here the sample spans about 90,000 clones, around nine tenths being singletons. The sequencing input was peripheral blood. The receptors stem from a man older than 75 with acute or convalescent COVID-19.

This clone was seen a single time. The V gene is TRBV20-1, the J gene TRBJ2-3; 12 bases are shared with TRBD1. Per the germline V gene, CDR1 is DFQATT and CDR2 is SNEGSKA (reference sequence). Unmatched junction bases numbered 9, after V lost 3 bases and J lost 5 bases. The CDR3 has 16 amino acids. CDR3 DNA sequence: TGCAGTGCTAGTGGGACAGGGGGCGGTTTGAGAGATACGCAGTATTTT. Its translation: CSASGTGGGLRDTQYF.

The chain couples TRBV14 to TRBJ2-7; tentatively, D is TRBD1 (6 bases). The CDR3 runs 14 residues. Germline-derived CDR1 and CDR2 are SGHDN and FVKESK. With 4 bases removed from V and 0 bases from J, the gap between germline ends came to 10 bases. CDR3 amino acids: CASSRGLSSYEQYF. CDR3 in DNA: TGTGCCAGCAGCCGGGGGCTGAGCTCCTACGAGCAGTACTTC.

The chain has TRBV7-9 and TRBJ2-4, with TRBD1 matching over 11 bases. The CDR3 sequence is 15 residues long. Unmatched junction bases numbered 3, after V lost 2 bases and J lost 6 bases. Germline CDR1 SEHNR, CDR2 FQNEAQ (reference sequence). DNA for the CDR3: TGTGCCAGCAGCTTATTGGGACAGGGGGGAAACATTCAGTACTTC. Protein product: CASSLLGQGGNIQYF.

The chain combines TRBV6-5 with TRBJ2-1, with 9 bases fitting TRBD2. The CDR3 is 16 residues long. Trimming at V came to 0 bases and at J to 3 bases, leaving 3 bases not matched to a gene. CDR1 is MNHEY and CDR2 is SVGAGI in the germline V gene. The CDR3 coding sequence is TGTGCCAGCAGTTACTCCATTAGCGGGGGCTACAATGAGCAGTTCTTC. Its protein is CASSYSISGGYNEQFF.

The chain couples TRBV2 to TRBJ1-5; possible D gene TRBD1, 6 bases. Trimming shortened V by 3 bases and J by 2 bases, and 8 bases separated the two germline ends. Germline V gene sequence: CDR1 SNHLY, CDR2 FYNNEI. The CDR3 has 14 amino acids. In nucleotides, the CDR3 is TGTGCCAGCAGTGATTCAGGGGGCAATCAGCCCCAGCATTTT. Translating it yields CASSDSGGNQPQHF.

CDR3 coding DNA: TGTGCCAGCAGCGCTCGACAGAACATGAACACTGAAGCTTTCTTT. Translation: CASSARQNMNTEAFF. The chain uses TRBV7-8 and TRBJ1-1; possibly TRBD1 for D (5 bases). V was shortened by 5 bases and J by 0 bases, with 13 bases between the two germline ends. CDR3 length: 15 residues. Germline values: CDR1 SGHVS, CDR2 FQNEAQ. Using reference TRBV7-8 and TRBJ1-1 for the parts outside the CDR3, the full variable domain is GAGVSQSPRYKVAKRGQDVALRCDPISGHVSLFWYQQALGQGPEFLTYFQNEAQLDKSGLPSDRFFAERPEGSVSTLKIQRTQQEDSAVYLCASSARQNMNTEAFFGQGTRLTVV.

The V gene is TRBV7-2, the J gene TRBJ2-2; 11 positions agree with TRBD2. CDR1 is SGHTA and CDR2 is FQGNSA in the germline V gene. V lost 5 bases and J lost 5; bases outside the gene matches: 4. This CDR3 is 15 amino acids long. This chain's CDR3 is CASSVSGRGTGELFF. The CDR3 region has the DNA TGTGCCAGCAGCGTTAGCGGGAGGGGAACCGGGGAGCTGTTTTTT.

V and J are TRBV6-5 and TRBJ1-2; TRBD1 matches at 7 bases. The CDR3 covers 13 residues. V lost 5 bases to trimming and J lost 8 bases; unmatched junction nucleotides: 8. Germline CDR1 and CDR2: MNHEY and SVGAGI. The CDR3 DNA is TGTGCCAGCAGTACTAACAGGGGAGAGGGCTACACCTTC. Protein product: CASSTNRGEGYTF.

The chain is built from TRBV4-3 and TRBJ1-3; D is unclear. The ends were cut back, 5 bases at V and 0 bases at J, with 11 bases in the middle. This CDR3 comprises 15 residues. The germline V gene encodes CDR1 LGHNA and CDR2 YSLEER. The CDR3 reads CASSYTADSGNTIYF. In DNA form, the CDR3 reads TGCGCCAGCAGCTATACAGCAGACTCTGGAAACACCATATATTTT.

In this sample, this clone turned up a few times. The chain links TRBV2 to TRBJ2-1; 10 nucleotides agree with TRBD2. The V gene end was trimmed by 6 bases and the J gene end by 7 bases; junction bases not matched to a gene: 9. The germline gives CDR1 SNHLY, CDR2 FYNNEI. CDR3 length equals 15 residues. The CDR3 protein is CASSASSGSGNEQFF. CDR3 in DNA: TGTGCCAGCAGCGCATCTAGCGGGAGTGGGAATGAGCAGTTCTTC.

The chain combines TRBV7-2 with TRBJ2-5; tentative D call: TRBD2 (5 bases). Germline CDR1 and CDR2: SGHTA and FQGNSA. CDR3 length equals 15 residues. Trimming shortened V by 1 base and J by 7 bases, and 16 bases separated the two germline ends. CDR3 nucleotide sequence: TGTGCCAGCAGCTTAGACCGCCCGGGATTAGGGACCCAGTACTTC. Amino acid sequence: CASSLDRPGLGTQYF. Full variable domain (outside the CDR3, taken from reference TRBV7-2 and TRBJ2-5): GAGVSQSPSNKVTEKGKDVELRCDPISGHTALYWYRQSLGQGLEFLIYFQGNSAPDKSGLPSDRFSAERTGGSVSTLTIQRTQQEDSAVYLCASSLDRPGLGTQYFGPGTRLLVL.